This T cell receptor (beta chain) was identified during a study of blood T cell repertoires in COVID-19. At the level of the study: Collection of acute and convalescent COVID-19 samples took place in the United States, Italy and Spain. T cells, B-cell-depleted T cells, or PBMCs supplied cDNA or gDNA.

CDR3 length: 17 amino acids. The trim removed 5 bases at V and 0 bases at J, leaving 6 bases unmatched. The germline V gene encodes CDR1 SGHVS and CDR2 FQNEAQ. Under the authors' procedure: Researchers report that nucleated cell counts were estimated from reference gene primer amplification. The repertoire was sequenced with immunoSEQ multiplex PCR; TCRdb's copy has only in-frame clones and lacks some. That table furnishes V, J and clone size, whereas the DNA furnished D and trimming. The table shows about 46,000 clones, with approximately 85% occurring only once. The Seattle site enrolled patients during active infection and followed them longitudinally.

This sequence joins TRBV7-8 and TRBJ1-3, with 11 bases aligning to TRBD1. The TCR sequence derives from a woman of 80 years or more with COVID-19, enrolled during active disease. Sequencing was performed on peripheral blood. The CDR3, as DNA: TGTGCCAGCAGCACGCGGGACAGGGGGTTCTCTGGAAACACCATATATTTT. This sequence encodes CASSTRDRGFSGNTIYF.